What follows is one T cell receptor beta chain and its context. Its antigen remains undetermined. No base-level quality is on record; no much larger clone is a single base apart. Donors were healthy HIV-negative adults with no recently reported acute infections or vaccinations. Every donor was a Caucasian adult residing in Nashville, Tennessee, USA. CD4+ T cells were enriched by magnetic negative selection, after which naive cells were positively selected on CD45RA and the negative fraction was taken as the memory subset. Blood was obtained by leukapheresis, after which PBMCs were separated by Ficoll-Histopaque density gradient centrifugation and cryopreserved in liquid nitrogen vapor phase. Analytical flow cytometry was used to check the purity and quantity of every magnetically sorted T cell population. Genomic DNA was isolated from each sorted fraction and quantified by UV absorbance on a Nanodrop 2000c.

This specimen belongs to a study of shared clonotypes between healthy human individuals (dated by TCRdb to 2020 to 2022). Background on the whole study: The cohort included a few men and two women between 18 and 49 years of age. For each donor, three plates each were used for CD4 naive and CD4 memory, two plates were used for CD8 naive, and one plate was used for CD8 memory. Per donor, leukapheresis produced somewhere between about 0.94 and 9.5 billion PBMCs. To estimate repertoire size and how much clonotypes are shared between individuals, the study performed deep sequencing of blood TCR repertoires from roughly five healthy adults. To increase sequencing depth and limit assay-specific biases, TCR repertoire library preparation and sequencing were carried out by different laboratories using diverse techniques.

V was cut back by 0 bases and J by 2 bases, leaving a gap of 16 bases between them. As encoded in the germline V gene (reference sequence), CDR1 is GTSNPN while CDR2 is SVGIG. The CDR3 runs 16 amino acids, cysteine and phenylalanine included. Solely the CDR3 DNA is kept, with 48 bases framed from the first base. Using the deep immunoSEQ assay, multiplex PCR amplified TCR CDR3 regions from genomic DNA. Extracted genomic DNA from each cell subset was distributed evenly across all wells of several immunoSEQ 96-well plates, and each plate was treated as a replicate. Each replicate PCR for sorted subsets received around 200 ng genomic DNA, equal to roughly 33,000 T cell genomes. The purified libraries were quantified using a Qubit 3.0 fluorometer, sized with a Bioanalyzer 2100, and then quantified again using the KAPA Library Quantification kit. A separate single-read 150-cycle Illumina NextSeq 550 flow cell was used to sequence each immunoSEQ 96-well plate. Concerning the study's data processing: Because only junctional sequences without quality scores were contained in the immunoSEQ output, filtering matching that applied to full-length reads could not be performed. To assign V/J genes and CDR3, sequences were annotated using PyIR, a Python wrapper for IgBLAST v1.9, with IMGT germline references. Reads were filtered out if the reads had weak V/J assignments (E-value above 1e-6), no CDR3, stop codons, out-of-frame junctions, or ambiguous translated residues. V3J clonotypes were defined as sequences sharing an identical inferred V gene, J gene, and CDR3 amino acid sequence. Percentage overlap between repertoires was computed as shared unique clonotypes divided by the size of the smaller repertoire. RTK rarefaction, the Chao1 estimator, and Recon v2.1 estimates of unobserved clonotypes were used to assess repertoire richness. For all TCRbeta clonotypes obtained by the gDNA method from four donors, generation probabilities were computed with OLGA. Not all clones reach the TCRdb copy of this immuneACCESS table, which keeps in-frame sequences only. Checked studies attribute under half of the gap to unresolved V genes and leave the rest unexplained. D and trimming were read from the DNA, whereas the V and J calls and clone size are those reported in that table. Recorded for this sample are about 1 million clones; around four fifths of them occurred a single time. Of the sample, roughly 1.4% falls within the top ten clones.

On the study overall, not on this receptor specifically: Pairwise subsampling indicated that sequencing depth was expected to affect the degree of clonotype sharing among donors. The genetic and exposure-history diversity represented was limited by the small number of donors. Clonotypes shared by all four sorted-subset donors showed higher generation probabilities than non-shared clonotypes. Naive subsets generally had larger estimated clonotype richness than memory subsets. Even with the large sequencing depth, rarefaction of the sorted-subset datasets indicated that sequencing was incomplete. Only blood was sampled, and tissue TCR repertoires likely differ from those in blood. About 5% of naive CD4, 3.5% of naive CD8, about 2.5% of memory CD4, and approximately 0.39% of memory CD8 clonotypes were shared across a few donors.

The sample comprised memory CD4+ T cells sorted from blood. The cell subset or site label corresponds to: CD45RA-negative fraction. The source is a man aged 18 to 30 in good health. The chain was built from TRBV30 and TRBJ1-2; a tentative D match to TRBD1 spans 6 bases. The sequenced DNA: TGTGCCTGGAGTGTACTCAGTCGAGGGGGGAACTATGGCTACACCTTC. Its protein product is CAWSVLSRGGNYGYTF.